These T cell receptor beta chains were read from a single sample in a study of shared clonotypes between healthy human individuals. Here immunoSEQ multiplex PCR was the method, and the copy in TCRdb shows in-frame clones only, minus some. The sample holds over 2 million clones, around 95% seen once. The sample consisted of naive CD4+ T cells sorted from blood. Receptors were obtained from a young man in good health. Both conserved end residues are part of each CDR3. Only part of the rows carry a size: once, few, many, or a class if the clone is expanded.

v_call	clone_size	cdr3_aa
TRBV10-3	.	CAISEGSRETQYF
TRBV5-6	.	CASSLTGSNQPQHF
TRBV6-5	.	CASSYTGQGSYEQYF
TRBV11-2	once	CASSLAVIAGGRYNEQFF
TRBV7-2	.	CASSNSGTAKEKLFF
TRBV5-1	.	CASSLRPRNTEAFF
TRBV19	.	CASSAVGYGYTF
TRBV18	.	CASSPSGTVYNSPLHF
TRBV5-1	.	CASSLSQRAYEQYF
TRBV13	.	CASSFRDRPYEQYF
TRBV5-4	.	CASSLDKNIQYF
TRBV9	.	CASSGRGQARGYGYTF